The 17 T cell receptor beta chains given below trace back to one sample, sequenced in a study of spatial heterogeneity in lung cancer. Time point in this sample: sample taken at primary tumor resection. For these TCRs, the target antigens are not known. The study, taken as a whole, reports: Tumor mutation count correlated with how many alpha and beta TCRs expanded intratumorally.

MiXCR was run by TCRdb on the 5' RACE reads, yielding one entry per CDR3 protein. The sample gives fewer than 20,000 distinct CDR3 sequences, more than 6.5% of which show up once; 20% is in the top ten. Here the sequenced sample was lung tumor tissue, taken at surgery. These receptors originate from a female donor with early-stage non-small cell lung cancer.

This clonotype was recorded many times. This chain connects TRBV10-3 to TRBJ1-1; weak D call: TRBD1 (6 bases). This CDR3 has 16 amino acids. Between the trimmed V and J ends, which lost 10 bases and 2 bases, there was a span of 23 bases. The germline gives CDR1 ENHRY, CDR2 SYGVKD. CDR3 bases: TGTGCCACCGGCTGGGGGCCGACACAAGTTAACACTGAAGCTTTCTTT. Translation gives CATGWGPTQVNTEAFF.

In this sample, this clonotype turned up many times. The J gene is TRBJ1-1, the V gene TRBV5-4, with 8 positions matching TRBD1. The length of the CDR3 is 17 residues. J lost 0 bases, V lost 0 bases, and 7 bases had no gene match. Germline CDR1 SGHNT, CDR2 YYREEE (reference sequence). As DNA, the CDR3 is TGTGCCAGCAGCTTGGGGGCGGCAGGGGGCCTGAACACTGAAGCTTTCTTT. Translation: CASSLGAAGGLNTEAFF.

There are many counts of this clonotype. The chain is built from TRBV28 and TRBJ1-6; tentative D call: TRBD1 (6 bases). V lost 4 bases, J lost 14 bases, and 18 bases lay in between. The V gene's germline CDR1 is MDHEN and CDR2 SYDVKM. This CDR3 contains 14 residues. CDR3 amino acids: CASSSAAAGTSLHF. The CDR3 coding sequence is TGTGCCAGCAGTTCCGCCGCCGCCGGGACATCCCTCCACTTT.

The J gene is TRBJ2-5, the V gene TRBV6-1; TRBD2 might be the D (5 bases). CDR1 and CDR2 (germline): MNHNS, SASEGT. Trimming stripped 2 bases from V and 8 bases from J, with 12 bases between. The CDR3 consists of 13 residues. The DNA for the CDR3 is TGTGCCAGCAGTGAATTGATTGCGGGTACCCAGTACTTC. As protein: CASSELIAGTQYF.

This clonotype was counted ten times or more. The chain recombines TRBV7-2 with TRBJ1-1; D might be TRBD1 (6 bases). Between the trimmed V and J ends, which lost 5 bases and 4 bases, there was a span of 14 bases. Germline CDR1 SGHTA, CDR2 FQGNSA. The CDR3 spans 14 residues. CDR3 protein: CASSIRGQLTEAFF. In nucleotides, the CDR3 is TGTGCCAGCAGCATCCGGGGACAACTCACTGAAGCTTTCTTT.

The CDR3 DNA reads TGTGCCAGCAGCGCCAACGGGGCGGGGGCCAACGTCCTGACTTTC. It specifies CASSANGAGANVLTF. The chain recombines TRBV7-3 with TRBJ2-6, with D perhaps given as TRBD1 or TRBD2 (5 bases each). Germline CDR1 and CDR2: SGHTA and FQGTGA. The CDR3 length is 15 residues. Deletions cut 5 bases from V and 4 bases from J, with 12 bases between.

This clonotype was picked up many times. The chain links TRBV6-1 to TRBJ1-1; D is possibly TRBD1 (5 bases). From germline, CDR1 is MNHNS and CDR2 SASEGT. CDR3 length: 13 residues. Deletions cut 9 bases from V and 4 bases from J, with 15 bases between. CDR3: CASQRAGTTEAFF. The CDR3 DNA reads TGTGCCAGTCAGAGGGCAGGGACCACTGAAGCTTTCTTT.

The CDR3 coding sequence is TGTGCCAGCACCTTCTCCGGGACAGCAACCGGGGAGCTGTTTTTT. It codes for CASTFSGTATGELFF. V and J are TRBV6-1 and TRBJ2-2, with 7 bases aligning to TRBD1. The CDR3 is made up of 15 amino acids. V gave up 7 bases and J gave up 5 bases; unmatched junction bases: 10. Looked up from germline, CDR1 is MNHNS and CDR2 is SASEGT.

This clonotype came up a few times. This rearrangement joins TRBV6-6 to TRBJ2-3; 7 bases are a match to TRBD1. V lost 2 bases to trimming and J lost 0 bases; unmatched junction nucleotides: 2. Germline V gene sequence: CDR1 MNHNY, CDR2 SVGAGI (reference sequence). CDR3 length equals 15 residues. Here the CDR3 DNA reads TGTGCCAGCAGTTACACGGGACAGAGCACAGATACGCAGTATTTT. This codes for CASSYTGQSTDTQYF.

This clonotype occurred many times. This chain uses TRBV11-2 with TRBJ2-3; D gene unclear. This CDR3 has 14 residues. Trimming stripped 0 bases from V and 4 bases from J, with 8 bases between. Germline V gene data show CDR1 as SGHAT and CDR2 as FQNNGV. The CDR3 sequence: CASSLETTPDTQYF. In DNA form, the CDR3 reads TGTGCCAGCAGCTTAGAGACAACCCCAGATACGCAGTATTTT.

This clonotype was seen repeatedly, ten times or more. The V call is TRBV20-1, the J call TRBJ2-1; 8 bases are a match to TRBD2. The germline CDR1 and CDR2 sequences are DFQATT and SNEGSKA (reference sequence). The CDR3 length is 15 residues. Germline trimming cut 6 bases from V and 7 bases from J; bases unmatched to any gene: 14. This CDR3 is CSAPRRGAVGNEQFF. Written as DNA, the CDR3 is TGCAGTGCCCCCCGGCGGGGGGCCGTGGGTAATGAGCAGTTCTTC.

This clonotype was picked up many times. The chain uses TRBV24-1 and TRBJ2-3; D may be TRBD2 (6 bases). Germline V CDR1 and CDR2: KGHDR, SFDVKD. Trimming took off 3 bases at V and 5 bases at J, with 8 bases between the two ends. This CDR3 is built from 13 residues. The CDR3 protein is CATSDAGRDTQYF. The DNA of the CDR3 is TGTGCCACCAGTGATGCCGGGAGAGATACGCAGTATTTT.

The sample holds a few counts of this clonotype. Here the CDR3 reads CASSPQTGGGHIQYF. The DNA for the CDR3 is TGTGCCAGCAGCCCCCAAACAGGGGGCGGGCACATTCAGTACTTC. The chain recombines TRBV7-2 with TRBJ2-4; 9 bases are a match to TRBD1. This CDR3 is built from 15 residues. Losses at the gene ends were 5 bases for V and 8 bases for J; bases not matched to a gene: 10. Germline CDR1 SGHTA, CDR2 FQGNSA. The full variable domain, with the rest looked up from reference TRBV7-2 and TRBJ2-4, is GAGVSQSPSNKVTEKGKDVELRCDPISGHTALYWYRQSLGQGLEFLIYFQGNSAPDKSGLPSDRFSAERTGGSVSTLTIQRTQQEDSAVYLCASSPQTGGGHIQYFGAGTRLSVL.

A few counts support this clonotype. This chain links TRBV6-5 with TRBJ2-2, with 8 bases that match TRBD2. Germline V gene lookup returns CDR1 MNHEY and CDR2 SVGAGI. The CDR3 contains 14 residues. With V trimmed by 9 bases and J by 0 bases, 3 bases remained unmatched. Written as DNA, the CDR3 is TGTGCCAGTAGCGGGGAAACGAACACCGGGGAGCTGTTTTTT. It encodes CASSGETNTGELFF.

This clonotype is medium-sized in the sample. The chain has TRBV4-1 and TRBJ1-5; TRBD1 is a possible D gene (5 bases). The length of the CDR3 is 16 residues. The V gene's germline CDR1 is MGHRA and CDR2 YSYEKL. With 0 bases removed from V and 5 bases from J, the gap between germline ends came to 14 bases. CDR3 in DNA: TGCGCCAGCAGCCAAGATCCAGGGAATGATCATCAGCCCCAGCATTTT. Translating it yields CASSQDPGNDHQPQHF.

V and J are TRBV5-4 and TRBJ2-1; TRBD2 agrees at 13 bases. Germline CDR1 and CDR2: SGHNT and YYREEE (reference sequence). The CDR3 totals 15 residues. With 4 bases clipped from V and 10 bases from J, the junction kept 8 bases outside the gene matches. CDR3: CASSPRLAGGEEQFF. The DNA of the CDR3 is TGTGCCAGCAGCCCCCGACTAGCGGGGGGAGAGGAGCAGTTCTTC.

This clonotype was recorded at least ten times. The chain recombines TRBV7-3 with TRBJ1-5; 9 bases are shared with TRBD1. The CDR3 runs 13 residues. CDR1 and CDR2 from the germline V gene are SGHTA and FQGTGA. The ends lost 3 bases at V and 7 bases at J; junction bases unmatched: 1. Written as DNA, the CDR3 is TGTGCCAGCAGCTTGGGACAGGGACAGCCCCAGCATTTT. It yields the protein CASSLGQGQPQHF.